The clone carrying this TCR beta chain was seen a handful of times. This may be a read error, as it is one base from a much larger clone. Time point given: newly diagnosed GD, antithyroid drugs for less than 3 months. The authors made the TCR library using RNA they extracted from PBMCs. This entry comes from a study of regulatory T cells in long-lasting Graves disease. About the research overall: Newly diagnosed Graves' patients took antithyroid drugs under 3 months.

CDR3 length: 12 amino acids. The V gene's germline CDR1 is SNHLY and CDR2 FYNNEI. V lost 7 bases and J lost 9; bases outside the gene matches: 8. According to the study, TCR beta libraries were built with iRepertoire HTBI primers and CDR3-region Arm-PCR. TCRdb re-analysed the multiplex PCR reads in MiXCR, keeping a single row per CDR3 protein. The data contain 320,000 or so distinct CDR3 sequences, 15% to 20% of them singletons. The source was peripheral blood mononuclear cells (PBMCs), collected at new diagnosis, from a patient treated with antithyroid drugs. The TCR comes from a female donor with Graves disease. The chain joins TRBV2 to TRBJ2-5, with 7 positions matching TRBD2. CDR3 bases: TGTGCCAGCACCCAGGCACGGGAGGCCCAGTACTTC. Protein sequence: CASTQAREAQYF.